This TCR beta chain was profiled in a study of blood T cell repertoires in COVID-19. Looked up from germline, CDR1 is MNHEY and CDR2 is SMNVEV (reference sequence). This CDR3 has 12 amino acids. With 3 bases removed from V and 10 bases from J, the gap between germline ends came to 12 bases. In the original workflow: Amplified reference gene primers provided the basis for estimating nucleated cell counts. The protocol was immunoSEQ multiplex PCR, while the TCRdb copy is restricted to in-frame clones and leaves out a portion. V and J calls and clone size are copied from that table; D and trimming were computed from the DNA. Here the sample spans a few hundred thousand clones, just under 90% being singletons. Residents of over 20 US areas, aged roughly 18 to 89 years, made up the participants. Cohorts were determined from participant-reported clinical history. Each recovered donor of Cohort 3 presented with two negative PCRs, clearance, or symptom resolution.

The source is a man aged 30-40 years who had recovered from COVID-19. The J gene is TRBJ1-1, the V gene TRBV27; D may be TRBD1 (6 bases). Material: PBMCs or T cells enriched from blood (not recorded which). In nucleotides, the CDR3 is TGTGCCAGCAGTTTTTTGGGGGCGCGAGCTTTCTTT. Its translation is CASSFLGARAFF.